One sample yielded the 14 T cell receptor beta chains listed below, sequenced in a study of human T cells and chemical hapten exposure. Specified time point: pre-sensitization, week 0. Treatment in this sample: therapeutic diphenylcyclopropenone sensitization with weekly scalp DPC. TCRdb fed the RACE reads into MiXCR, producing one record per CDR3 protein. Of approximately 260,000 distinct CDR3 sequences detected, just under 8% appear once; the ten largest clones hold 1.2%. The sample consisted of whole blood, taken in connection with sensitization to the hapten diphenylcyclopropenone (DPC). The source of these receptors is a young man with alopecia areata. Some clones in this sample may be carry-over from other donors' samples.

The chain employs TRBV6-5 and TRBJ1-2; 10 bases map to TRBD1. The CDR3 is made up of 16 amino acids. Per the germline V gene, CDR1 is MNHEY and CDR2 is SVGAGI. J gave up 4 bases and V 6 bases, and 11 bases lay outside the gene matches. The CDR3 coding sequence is TGTGCCAGCAGCTCCTTCCGGGACAGGGGTAGCTATGGCTACACCTTC. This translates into CASSSFRDRGSYGYTF.

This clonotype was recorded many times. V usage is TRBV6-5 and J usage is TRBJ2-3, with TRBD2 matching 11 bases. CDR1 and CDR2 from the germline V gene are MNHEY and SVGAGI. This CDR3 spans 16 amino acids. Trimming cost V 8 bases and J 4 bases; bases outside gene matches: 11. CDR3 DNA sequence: TGTGCCAGCCGGCGGGCTAGCGGGGGGATGGCAGATACGCAGTATTTT. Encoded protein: CASRRASGGMADTQYF.

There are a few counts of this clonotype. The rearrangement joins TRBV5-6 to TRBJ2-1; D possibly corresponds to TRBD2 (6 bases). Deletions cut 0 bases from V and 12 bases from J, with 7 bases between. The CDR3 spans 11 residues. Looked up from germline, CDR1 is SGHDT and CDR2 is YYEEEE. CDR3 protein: CASSLGRVQFF. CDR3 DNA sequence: TGTGCCAGCAGCTTGGGGAGGGTGCAGTTCTTC.

For the CDR3, the DNA is TGTGCCACCAGCATGGGGCAGGGGAGGTCTGAAGCTTTCTTT. Translation: CATSMGQGRSEAFF. This sequence joins TRBV15 and TRBJ1-1; weak D call: TRBD1 (6 bases). Trimming stripped 4 bases from V and 6 bases from J, with 15 bases between. CDR1 and CDR2 from the germline V gene are LNHNV and YYDKDF (reference sequence). The CDR3 sequence is 14 residues long.

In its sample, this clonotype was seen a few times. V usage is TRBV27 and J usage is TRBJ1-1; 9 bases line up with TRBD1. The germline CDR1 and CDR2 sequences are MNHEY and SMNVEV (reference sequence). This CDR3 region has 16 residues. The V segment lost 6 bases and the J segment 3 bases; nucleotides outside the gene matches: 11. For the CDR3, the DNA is TGTGCCAGCAGCGGGGGGTACAGGGGGCAGTACACTGAAGCTTTCTTT. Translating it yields CASSGGYRGQYTEAFF.

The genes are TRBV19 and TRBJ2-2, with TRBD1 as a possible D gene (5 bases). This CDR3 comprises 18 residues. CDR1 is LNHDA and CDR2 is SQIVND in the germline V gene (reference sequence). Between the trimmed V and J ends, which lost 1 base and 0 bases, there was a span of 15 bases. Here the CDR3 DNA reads TGTGCCAGTAGTATAGGTCTGGGGCAGGGATCGAACACCGGGGAGCTGTTTTTT. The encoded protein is CASSIGLGQGSNTGELFF.

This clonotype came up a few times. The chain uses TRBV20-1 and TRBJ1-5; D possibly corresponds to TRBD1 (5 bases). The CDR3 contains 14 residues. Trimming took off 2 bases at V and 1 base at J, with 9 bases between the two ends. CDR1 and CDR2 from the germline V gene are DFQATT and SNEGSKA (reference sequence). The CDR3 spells CSARRGLSNQPQHF. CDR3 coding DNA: TGCAGTGCTAGAAGGGGACTCAGCAATCAGCCCCAGCATTTT.

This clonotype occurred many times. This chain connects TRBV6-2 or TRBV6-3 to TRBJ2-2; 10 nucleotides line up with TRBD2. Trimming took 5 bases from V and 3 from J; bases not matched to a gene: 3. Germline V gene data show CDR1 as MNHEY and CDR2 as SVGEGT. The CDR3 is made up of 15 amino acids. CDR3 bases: TGTGCCAGCAGTCCCCTAGCGGGGGACACCGGGGAGCTGTTTTTT. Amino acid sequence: CASSPLAGDTGELFF.

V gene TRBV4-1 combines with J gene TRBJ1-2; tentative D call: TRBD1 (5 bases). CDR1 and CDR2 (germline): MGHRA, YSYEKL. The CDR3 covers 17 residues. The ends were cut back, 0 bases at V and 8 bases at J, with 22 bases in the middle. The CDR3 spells CASSQDIGAVSLGGYTF. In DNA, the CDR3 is TGCGCCAGCAGCCAAGATATTGGGGCCGTCAGTTTGGGCGGCTACACCTTC.

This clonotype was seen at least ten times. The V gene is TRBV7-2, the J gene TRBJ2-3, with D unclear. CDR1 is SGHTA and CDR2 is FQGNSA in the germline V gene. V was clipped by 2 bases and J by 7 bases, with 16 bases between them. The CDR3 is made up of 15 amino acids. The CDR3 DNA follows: TGTGCCAGCAGCTTATCAACGACCGGTTCAAATACGCAGTATTTT. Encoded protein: CASSLSTTGSNTQYF.

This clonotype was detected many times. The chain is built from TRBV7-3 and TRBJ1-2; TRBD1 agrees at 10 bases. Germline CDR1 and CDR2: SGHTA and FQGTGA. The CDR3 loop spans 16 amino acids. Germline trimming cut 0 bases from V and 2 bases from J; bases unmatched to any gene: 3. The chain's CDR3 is CASSLTPDRGNYGYTF. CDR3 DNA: TGTGCCAGCAGCTTAACCCCGGACAGGGGGAACTATGGCTACACCTTC.

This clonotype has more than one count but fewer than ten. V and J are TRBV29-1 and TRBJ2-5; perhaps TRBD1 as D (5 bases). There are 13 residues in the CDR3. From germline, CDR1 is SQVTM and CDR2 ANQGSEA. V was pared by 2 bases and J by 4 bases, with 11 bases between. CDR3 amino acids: CSVERGGVETQYF. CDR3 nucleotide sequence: TGCAGCGTTGAAAGGGGCGGTGTAGAGACCCAGTACTTC.

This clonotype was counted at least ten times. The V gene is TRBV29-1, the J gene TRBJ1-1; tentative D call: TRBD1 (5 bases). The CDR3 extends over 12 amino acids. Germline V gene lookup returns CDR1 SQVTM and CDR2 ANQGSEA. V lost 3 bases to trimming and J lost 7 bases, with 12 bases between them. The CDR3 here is CSVDQGGVEAFF. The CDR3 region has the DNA TGCAGCGTTGACCAGGGAGGGGTTGAAGCTTTCTTT. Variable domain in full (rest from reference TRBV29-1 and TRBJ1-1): SAVISQKPSRDICQRGTSLTIQCQVDSQVTMMFWYRQQPGQSLTLIATANQGSEATYESGFVIDKFPISRPNLTFSTLTVSNMSPEDSSIYLCSVDQGGVEAFFGQGTRLTVV.

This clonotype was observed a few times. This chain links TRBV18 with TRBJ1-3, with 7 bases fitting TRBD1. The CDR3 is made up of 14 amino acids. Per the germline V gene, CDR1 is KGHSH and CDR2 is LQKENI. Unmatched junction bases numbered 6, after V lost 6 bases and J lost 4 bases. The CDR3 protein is CASSGTAVGNTIYF. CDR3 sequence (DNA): TGTGCCAGCTCCGGGACAGCTGTCGGAAACACCATATATTTT.